Below, 16 T cell receptor beta chains from the same sample are listed, as sequenced in a study of blood T cell repertoires in COVID-19. The method was immunoSEQ multiplex PCR; TCRdb's version includes in-frame clones alone and lacks a portion of them. The sample has 30,000 to 40,000 clones, over 60% seen once. Material for sequencing was peripheral blood. These receptors all stem from a human donor in a cohort sampled during active COVID-19.

The chain has TRBV30 and TRBJ1-4, with a weak D call TRBD1 (6 bases). The germline V gene encodes CDR1 GTSNPN and CDR2 SVGIG (reference sequence). This CDR3 is built from 14 residues. The V and J ends lost 7 bases and 3 bases respectively, with 15 bases between them. CDR3 in amino acids: CASTRAGANEKLFF. The CDR3 bases are TGTGCCTCAACGCGGGCAGGGGCTAATGAAAAACTGTTTTTT. The full variable domain, in which reference TRBV30 and TRBJ1-4 provide the parts outside the CDR3, is SQTIHQWPATLVQPVGSPLSLECTVEGTSNPNLYWYRQAAGRGLQLLFYSVGIGQISSEVPQNLSASRPQDRQFILSSKKLLLSDSGFYLCASTRAGANEKLFFGSGTQLSVL.

This clone was detected a few times. The CDR3 loop is CASSSRTATGGYTF. For the CDR3, the DNA is TGTGCCAGCAGCTCCCGGACAGCGACAGGTGGCTACACCTTC. This chain uses TRBV11-2 with TRBJ1-2, with TRBD1 as a possible D gene (6 bases). V gave up 4 bases and J gave up 7 bases, with 16 bases separating them. Germline V lookup: CDR1 SGHAT, CDR2 FQNNGV. This CDR3 is built from 14 residues. The complete variable domain, with remaining parts taken from reference TRBV11-2 and TRBJ1-2, reads EAGVAQSPRYKIIEKRQSVAFWCNPISGHATLYWYQQILGQGPKLLIQFQNNGVVDDSQLPKDRFSAERLKGVDSTLKIQPAKLEDSAVYLCASSSRTATGGYTFGSGTRLTVV.

This chain links TRBV28 with TRBJ2-3; a weak D match, TRBD2 (5 bases). V was clipped by 4 bases and J by 4 bases, with 12 bases between them. Per the germline V gene, CDR1 is MDHEN and CDR2 is SYDVKM. This CDR3 is built from 14 residues. CDR3 DNA sequence: TGTGCCAGCAGTTACTCGCGGGTGTCAGATACGCAGTATTTT. Translated, it gives CASSYSRVSDTQYF.

This sequence joins TRBV9 and TRBJ2-1; tentative D call: TRBD2 (7 bases). The CDR3 extends over 15 amino acids. Germline V CDR1 and CDR2: SGDLS, YYNGEE. V shed 2 bases and J shed 4 bases, with 13 bases lying between them. Written as DNA, the CDR3 is TGTGCCAGCAGCGTCCGGGGGGCGGAATACAATGAGCAGTTCTTC. Its protein is CASSVRGAEYNEQFF.

The genes are TRBV28 and TRBJ1-6, with 8 bases that match TRBD1. Unmatched junction bases numbered 1, after V lost 3 bases and J lost 6 bases. Per the germline V gene, CDR1 is MDHEN and CDR2 is SYDVKM. The length of the CDR3 is 14 residues. CDR3 protein: CASSFQGANSPLHF. CDR3 nucleotides: TGTGCCAGCAGTTTCCAGGGGGCTAATTCACCCCTCCACTTT.

This chain connects TRBV18 to TRBJ2-7; TRBD2 agrees at 15 bases. The CDR3 contains 19 residues. Germline V gene sequence: CDR1 KGHSH, CDR2 LQKENI. The V gene end was trimmed by 2 bases and the J gene end by 3 bases; junction bases not matched to a gene: 11. The CDR3 is CASSPTGTSGRFPYYEQYF. The CDR3 DNA reads TGTGCCAGCTCACCAACCGGGACTAGCGGGAGGTTCCCGTACTACGAGCAGTACTTC.

The rearrangement uses TRBV5-6 and TRBJ1-4; 8 positions match TRBD1. CDR3 length equals 13 residues. The junction had 4 bases not matched to a gene; V was cut back by 4 bases and J by 8 bases. Germline loops: CDR1 SGHDT, CDR2 YYEEEE. DNA for the CDR3: TGTGCCAGCAGCAAACAGGGGGGGGAAAAACTGTTTTTT. This gives the protein CASSKQGGEKLFF.

The rearrangement joins TRBV13 to TRBJ2-1, with a tentative D call TRBD1 (6 bases). The germline CDR1 and CDR2 sequences are PRHDT and FYEKMQ (reference sequence). The CDR3 loop spans 13 amino acids. The V end lost 3 bases, the J end lost 4 bases, and 7 bases lay between the germline ends. The CDR3 region is CASSFRGYNEQFF. CDR3 nucleotides: TGTGCCAGCAGCTTCAGGGGTTACAATGAGCAGTTCTTC.

This chain links TRBV9 with TRBJ2-1, with 7 bases lining up with TRBD1. Germline CDR1 reads SGDLS; CDR2 reads YYNGEE. The CDR3 is made up of 16 amino acids. V gave up 4 bases and J gave up 6 bases; unmatched junction bases: 13. The CDR3 loop is CASSPPDRSLVNEQFF. The CDR3 DNA reads as TGTGCCAGCAGCCCCCCGGACAGGTCGCTCGTCAATGAGCAGTTCTTC.

This chain connects TRBV28 to TRBJ2-7; TRBD2 agrees at 14 bases. The germline gives CDR1 MDHEN, CDR2 SYDVKM. Trimming at V came to 6 bases and at J to 2 bases, leaving 6 bases not matched to a gene. The CDR3 length is 16 residues. CDR3 bases: TGTGCCAGCAGGGGACTGGGACTAGCGGGGGCCTACGAGCAGTACTTC. Its translation is CASRGLGLAGAYEQYF.

This clone occurred once. V gene TRBV5-1 combines with J gene TRBJ2-4, with TRBD1 matching 9 bases. Germline loops: CDR1 SGHRS, CDR2 YFSETQ. Germline trimming cut 7 bases from V and 4 bases from J; bases unmatched to any gene: 12. The CDR3 extends over 16 amino acids. In DNA form, the CDR3 reads TGCGCCAGCCACCCAACCGGGACAGGGCTTAAAAACATTCAGTACTTC. Translation: CASHPTGTGLKNIQYF.

This sequence joins TRBV7-2 and TRBJ2-6; D is possibly TRBD1 (5 bases). Germline lookup yields CDR1 SGHTA and CDR2 FQGNSA. The CDR3 runs 19 residues. The ends were cut back, 1 base at V and 0 bases at J, with 16 bases in the middle. DNA of the CDR3: TGTGCCAGCAGCTTAGGGTCCAGGGCCAGACACTCTGGGGCCAACGTCCTGACTTTC. Amino acid sequence: CASSLGSRARHSGANVLTF.

V and J are TRBV6-5 and TRBJ1-4, with 9 positions matching TRBD1. Trimming at V came to 6 bases and at J to 5 bases, leaving 7 bases not matched to a gene. Germline values: CDR1 MNHEY, CDR2 SVGAGI. This CDR3 has 15 residues. CDR3: CASRFFGTGNEKLFF. CDR3 sequence (DNA): TGTGCCAGCAGGTTCTTCGGGACAGGGAATGAAAAACTGTTTTTT.

The genes are TRBV7-8 and TRBJ2-3; D uncertain. V was trimmed by 5 bases and J by 0 bases, leaving 15 bases between them. Germline CDR1 reads SGHVS; CDR2 reads FQNEAQ. This CDR3 contains 16 residues. Written as DNA, the CDR3 is TGTGCCAGCAGCGACTCCACGGCAAGTAGCACAGATACGCAGTATTTT. Translating gives CASSDSTASSTDTQYF. Full variable domain (missing parts from reference TRBV7-8 and TRBJ2-3): GAGVSQSPRYKVAKRGQDVALRCDPISGHVSLFWYQQALGQGPEFLTYFQNEAQLDKSGLPSDRFFAERPEGSVSTLKIQRTQQEDSAVYLCASSDSTASSTDTQYFGPGTRLTVL.

V usage is TRBV28 and J usage is TRBJ1-6, with D tentatively TRBD1 (5 bases). Looked up from germline, CDR1 is MDHEN and CDR2 is SYDVKM. The CDR3 contains 15 residues. V dropped 5 bases and J dropped 6 bases, with 14 bases sitting between them. CDR3 region: CASSPYRIPNSPLHF. In DNA, the CDR3 is TGTGCCAGCAGTCCGTACAGGATACCTAATTCACCCCTCCACTTT.

The CDR3 DNA is TGTGCCAGCAGCCAAGTAGGCGGCGGGCTACAAGAGACCCAGTACTTC. It specifies CASSQVGGGLQETQYF. The rearrangement joins TRBV4-2 to TRBJ2-5; D possibly corresponds to TRBD2 (5 bases). The CDR3 contains 16 residues. Between the trimmed V and J ends, which lost 1 base and 2 bases, there was a span of 14 bases. In germline, CDR1 is LGHNA, CDR2 YNFKEQ.